The 21 T cell receptor beta chains below come from one sample, sequenced in a study of monozygotic twins with inflammatory bowel disease (dated by TCRdb to the late 2010s). Library creation used 5' RACE. The listed sequencing device is Illumina HiSeq 2500. TCRdb reprocessed the reads, reporting each CDR3 protein sequence once and no DNA. The sample's table lists a count of about 440,000 distinct CDR3 sequences. The ten top clones hold roughly 2.2% of the sample. Sample: blood. The receptors here all came from a human donor with ulcerative colitis or Crohn's disease, or a healthy co-twin of an affected twin (not recorded which).

The CDR3 is CASSYPGTSESTDTQYF. This chain links TRBV6-5 with TRBJ2-3; TCRdb returns TRBD2, unconfirmable since there is no DNA. Germline assignment: CDR1 MNHEY and CDR2 SVGAGI. This CDR3 is built from 17 residues.

The chain combines TRBV6-2 or TRBV6-3 with TRBJ2-5; TCRdb outputs TRBD2, but without DNA this stays unchecked. The CDR3 consists of 17 residues. The germline gives CDR1 MNHEY, CDR2 SVGEGT. The CDR3 loop reads CASSSTSGFALGETQYF.

The chain joins TRBV30 to TRBJ2-7. The CDR3 extends over 13 amino acids. Per germline, CDR1 GTSNPN and CDR2 SVGIG (reference sequence). CDR3 amino acids: CAWSVLTTYEQYF. Looking up the rest from reference TRBV30 and TRBJ2-7 gives the full variable domain: SQTIHQWPATLVQPVGSPLSLECTVEGTSNPNLYWYRQAAGRGLQLLFYSVGIGQISSEVPQNLSASRPQDRQFILSSKKLLLSDSGFYLCAWSVLTTYEQYFGPGTRLTVT.

The CDR3 loop reads CASSAIPPSGTGVNTIYF. This chain uses TRBV27 with TRBJ1-3; checking the TCRdb D call of TRBD1 is not possible without DNA. CDR3 length: 18 residues. Germline V gives CDR1 MNHEY, CDR2 SMNVEV (reference sequence).

The chain joins TRBV29-1 to TRBJ1-2; without DNA, the TCRdb call of TRBD1 cannot be checked. The CDR3 loop spans 15 amino acids. Germline CDR1 and CDR2: SQVTM and ANQGSEA. CDR3 amino acids: CSVEVGAGGAKGYTF.

The gene calls are TRBV6-1 and TRBJ1-2; TCRdb lists TRBD1, though no DNA is available to test this call. CDR1 is MNHNS, CDR2 SASEGT, per germline. This CDR3 spans 13 amino acids. The chain's CDR3 is CASSQGAGYGYTF.

The rearrangement links TRBV4-1 to TRBJ1-5; TCRdb names TRBD1, which stays unverified in the absence of DNA. Per germline, CDR1 MGHRA and CDR2 YSYEKL. This CDR3 is 15 amino acids long. Here the CDR3 reads CASSPGQGTGQPQHF.

The rearrangement uses TRBV7-2 and TRBJ2-2. The CDR3 is made up of 12 amino acids. CDR1 is SGHTA, CDR2 FQGNSA, per germline. CDR3 amino acids: CASSLLGGRLFF.

The chain links TRBV11-2 to TRBJ2-1; as DNA is missing, the TRBD2 call by TCRdb cannot be tested. Germline V CDR1 and CDR2: SGHAT, FQNNGV. The CDR3 sequence is 15 residues long. The CDR3 sequence: CASSPLGGGRNEQFF.

This rearrangement joins TRBV20-1 to TRBJ2-1; TCRdb calls TRBD2, which cannot be checked without DNA. This CDR3 spans 14 amino acids. Germline loops: CDR1 DFQATT, CDR2 SNEGSKA (reference sequence). The CDR3 sequence: CSAPRLAGVGEQFF.

The gene calls are TRBV2 and TRBJ2-7; TCRdb's D call, TRBD1, is unchecked because there is no DNA. CDR1 is SNHLY, CDR2 FYNNEI, per germline. The CDR3 contains 15 residues. The CDR3 is CASSFTQGSAYEQYF.

The V and J genes are TRBV3-1 and TRBJ1-1; TCRdb's D gene call, TRBD1, goes unchecked for lack of DNA. Germline CDR1 is LGHDT and CDR2 is YNNKEL (reference sequence). The CDR3 runs 13 residues. CDR3: CASSQYYGTAPFF.

The rearrangement joins TRBV12-3 or TRBV12-4 to TRBJ1-2. This CDR3 has 12 residues. The CDR3 region is CASSSQVWGYTF.

This sequence joins TRBV5-1 and TRBJ2-7; TCRdb indicates TRBD2, and absent DNA this call remains unverified. The length of the CDR3 is 13 residues. Germline lookup yields CDR1 SGHRS and CDR2 YFSETQ. The CDR3 here is CASSLSPGEEQYF.

The chain has TRBV7-2 and TRBJ1-1. The CDR3 length is 14 residues. Germline loops: CDR1 SGHTA, CDR2 FQGNSA. The CDR3 spells CASSLKIWESEAFF. Based on the CDR3 plus reference TRBV7-2 and TRBJ1-1, the full variable domain is GAGVSQSPSNKVTEKGKDVELRCDPISGHTALYWYRQSLGQGLEFLIYFQGNSAPDKSGLPSDRFSAERTGGSVSTLTIQRTQQEDSAVYLCASSLKIWESEAFFGQGTRLTVV.

The chain employs TRBV18 and TRBJ1-5. Germline V CDR1 and CDR2: KGHSH, LQKENI. This CDR3 is 14 amino acids long. This CDR3 reads CASSPGVRNQPQHF.

The CDR3 spells CASTGLAAAGSYNEQFF. V is TRBV7-2 and J is TRBJ2-1; TCRdb reports TRBD2, a call that lacks DNA to check it against. CDR1 is SGHTA and CDR2 is FQGNSA in the germline V gene. The CDR3 extends over 17 amino acids.

The rearrangement uses TRBV5-4 and TRBJ2-2; absent DNA, TCRdb's TRBD1 call cannot be checked. This CDR3 has 16 amino acids. Germline V CDR1 and CDR2: SGHNT, YYREEE (reference sequence). The CDR3 reads CASSPGQGAGAGELFF.

The gene calls are TRBV6-1 and TRBJ2-5. This CDR3 has 13 amino acids. Germline V lookup: CDR1 MNHNS, CDR2 SASEGT. CDR3 amino acids: CASSGLGKGTQYF.

This chain's CDR3 is CASSQESGRIQETQYF. This sequence joins TRBV14 and TRBJ2-5. CDR3 size: 16 residues. Germline V lookup: CDR1 SGHDN, CDR2 FVKESK.

The chain carries TRBV7-3 and TRBJ2-3; the TRBD2 assignment by TCRdb is unverifiable without DNA. This CDR3 has 16 residues. Germline lookup yields CDR1 SGHTA and CDR2 FQGTGA. The CDR3: CASSSRPSGGTDTQYF.